This T cell receptor beta chain was sequenced during a study of CD8+ T cells in alopecia areata. Germline V gene sequence: CDR1 SGHNT, CDR2 YYREEE (reference sequence). There are 15 residues in the CDR3. The J segment lost 1 base and the V segment lost 4 bases, leaving 2 bases of the junction unmatched. Treatment noted: oral pan-JAK inhibitor, 5-10 mg twice daily. RNA, once extracted, was reverse transcribed into cDNA for use as the sequencing template. Repertoires were generated with immunoSEQ multiplex PCR, while TCRdb's copy carries only in-frame clones and drops some. Of around 210,000 clones listed, 64% are singletons. Points from the study as a whole: Possibly because of HLA-related factors, TCR sharing was less clear across patients than in mice.

Turning to this clone: Its specificity is not known.

The TCR was taken from a human donor with alopecia areata. Sequenced here: CD4+ T cells sorted from blood, sampled at week 4, from a patient treated with tofacitinib. V and J are TRBV5-4 and TRBJ2-3, with TRBD1 matching over 11 bases. CDR3 in DNA: TGTGCCAGCAGCCCGGACAGGGGGCGCACAGATACGCAGTATTTT. Translating it yields CASSPDRGRTDTQYF.